Listed here are 32 T cell receptor beta chains from one sample, sequenced in a study of Graves' ophthalmopathy and Graves' hyperthyroidism. Beta-chain TCR CDR3 regions were amplified from RNA transcripts. Second-round multiplex PCR came after a first-round RT-PCR that employed HTBI primers. TCRdb re-called the multiplex PCR reads with MiXCR, one entry per CDR3 protein. The sample contains about 740,000 distinct CDR3 sequences, 40% of which appear only once. Sequencing input: peripheral blood. These receptors all come from an adult man with Graves' ophthalmopathy.

This rearrangement joins TRBV20-1 to TRBJ2-7; D not certain. The CDR3 loop spans 11 amino acids. CDR1 and CDR2 (germline): DFQATT, SNEGSKA (reference sequence). Deletions cut 0 bases from V and 9 bases from J, with 9 bases between. CDR3 bases: TGCAGTGCTAGAGATTTACTTGGGCAGTACTTC. This encodes CSARDLLGQYF.

In regard to this clonotype: Compared with germline, one end of the junction differs, possibly owing to a read error. This rearrangement joins TRBV2 to TRBJ2-7, with 7 bases identical to TRBD1. Germline loops: CDR1 SNHLY, CDR2 FYNNEI. The CDR3 loop spans 13 amino acids. The CDR3 protein is CASRESRQGEEYF. DNA of the CDR3: TGTGCCAGCAGGGAGAGCAGACAGGGCGAGGAGTACTTC.

The table lists this clonotype with a few counts. V usage is TRBV2 and J usage is TRBJ2-5; D is ambiguous. Germline CDR1 reads SNHLY; CDR2 reads FYNNEI. Trimming pared 3 bases from V and 3 bases from J, leaving 17 bases between. The CDR3 has 16 amino acids. The CDR3 nucleotides read TGTGCCAGCAGTGAGGGTTGGAAAGCTGTCAAAGAGACCCAGTACTTC. Residues: CASSEGWKAVKETQYF. The whole variable domain, filled in from reference TRBV2 and TRBJ2-5, reads EPEVTQTPSHQVTQMGQEVILRCVPISNHLYFYWYRQILGQKVEFLVSFYNNEISEKSEIFDDQFSVERPDGSNFTLKIRSTKLEDSAMYFCASSEGWKAVKETQYFGPGTRLLVL.

The chain recombines TRBV2 with TRBJ2-7; TRBD1 might be the D (5 bases). Trimming took 3 bases from V and 6 from J, leaving 18 bases between them. The CDR3 is 15 residues long. Germline-derived CDR1 and CDR2 are SNHLY and FYNNEI. CDR3 region: CASSDGPIGASEQYF. The CDR3 DNA follows: TGTGCCAGCAGTGACGGTCCAATTGGGGCTAGCGAGCAGTACTTC.

This clonotype was observed a handful of times. This rearrangement joins TRBV6-1 to TRBJ1-6; the D gene is possibly TRBD1 (6 bases). The CDR3 has 14 residues. The V gene lost 6 bases and the J gene lost 7 bases, with 13 bases spanning the gap. Germline assignment: CDR1 MNHNS and CDR2 SASEGT. CDR3 sequence: CASSPTGPNSPLHF. The DNA for the CDR3 is TGTGCCAGCAGCCCGACAGGTCCAAATTCACCCCTCCACTTT.

In regard to this clonotype: One end of the junction does not line up with germline, which may come from a read error. The chain is built from TRBV7-2 and TRBJ2-2; the D gene is possibly TRBD2 (6 bases). Germline values: CDR1 SGHTA, CDR2 FQGNSA. This CDR3 spans 15 amino acids. The CDR3 coding sequence is TGTGCCAGCAGCCTGGGCAGGGAGGACACCGGGGAGCTGTCTTGG. It translates to CASSLGREDTGELSW. Variable domain in full (rest from reference TRBV7-2 and TRBJ2-2): GAGVSQSPSNKVTEKGKDVELRCDPISGHTALYWYRQSLGQGLEFLIYFQGNSAPDKSGLPSDRFSAERTGGSVSTLTIQRTQQEDSAVYLCASSLGREDTGELSWGEGSRLTVL.

This clonotype was counted only a few times. The CDR3 loop is CASSMAPLSNQPQHF. DNA for the CDR3: TGTGCCAGTAGTATGGCCCCCCTTAGCAATCAGCCCCAGCATTTT. The genes are TRBV19 and TRBJ1-5; D is unclear. The V end lost 3 bases, the J end lost 0 bases, and 9 bases lay between the germline ends. The CDR3 runs 15 residues. Germline values: CDR1 LNHDA, CDR2 SQIVND (reference sequence).

This clonotype has only a few counts. The chain is built from TRBV7-2 and TRBJ2-5; D not resolved. CDR1 is SGHTA and CDR2 is FQGNSA in the germline V gene. V was clipped by 1 base and J by 9 bases, with 9 bases between them. The CDR3 totals 12 residues. The CDR3 sequence is CASSLDRVAQYF. Here the CDR3 DNA reads TGTGCCAGCAGCTTAGATCGCGTGGCCCAGTACTTC.

Many counts were recorded for this clonotype. The gene calls are TRBV2 and TRBJ2-5; D assignment may be TRBD1 or TRBD2 (5 bases each). Germline CDR1 and CDR2: SNHLY and FYNNEI. This CDR3 has 14 amino acids. Between the trimmed V and J ends, which lost 5 bases and 2 bases, there was a span of 12 bases. The CDR3: CASSFTGAQETQYF. The CDR3 DNA sequence: TGTGCCAGCAGTTTTACCGGGGCGCAAGAGACCCAGTACTTC.

The chain couples TRBV5-6 to TRBJ1-1, with D perhaps TRBD1 (5 bases). Germline CDR1 and CDR2: SGHDT and YYEEEE. The CDR3 is 15 amino acids. Trimming shortened V by 4 bases and J by 0 bases, and 13 bases separated the two germline ends. DNA for the CDR3: TGTGCCAGCAGCCGCAGACAGCACCTGAACACTGAAGCTTTCTTT. Its protein product is CASSRRQHLNTEAFF.

In this sample, this clonotype turned up a few times. The rearrangement links TRBV7-2 to TRBJ2-7, with D perhaps TRBD2 (5 bases). Trimming removed 4 bases at V and 0 bases at J, with 13 bases between. The CDR3 runs to 15 residues. Per the germline V gene, CDR1 is SGHTA and CDR2 is FQGNSA. CDR3 protein: CASSSGLLPSYEQYF. The CDR3 DNA is TGTGCCAGCAGCTCAGGACTGTTGCCCTCCTACGAGCAGTACTTC.

This clonotype was detected once. A much larger clone sits a single nucleotide away, making a read error possible. V usage is TRBV10-3 and J usage is TRBJ1-4; D gene unclear. This CDR3 has 13 amino acids. The germline CDR1 and CDR2 sequences are ENHRY and SYGVKD. DNA of the CDR3: TGTGTCATCAGTGACGAGAAGAATGAAAAACTGTTTTTT. Its protein product is CVISDEKNEKLFF.

At least ten counts were recorded for this clonotype. The chain carries TRBV12-3 or TRBV12-4 and TRBJ1-2, with D possibly being TRBD1 (6 bases). V was clipped by 6 bases and J by 0 bases, with 11 bases between them. This CDR3 has 14 residues. The CDR3 protein is CASRKQGTNYGYTF. The CDR3 region has the DNA TGTGCCAGCAGAAAACAGGGAACTAACTATGGCTACACCTTC.

Ten or more counts support this clonotype. The chain joins TRBV2 to TRBJ1-5, with D uncertain. V was pared by 3 bases and J by 0 bases, with 9 bases between. Per the germline V gene, CDR1 is SNHLY and CDR2 is FYNNEI. This CDR3 region has 15 residues. The CDR3 DNA is TGTGCCAGCAGTGAGGGCGTCTATAGCAATCAGCCCCAGCATTTT. Protein sequence: CASSEGVYSNQPQHF.

This clonotype turned up a few times. The junction and the germline gene differ at one end; a read error may be behind it. Written as DNA, the CDR3 is TGTGCCAGCTCTGGGGCCAACGTCCCGACTTTC. Amino acid sequence: CASSGANVPTF. This chain connects TRBV19 to TRBJ2-6; D perhaps matches TRBD1 (5 bases). The CDR3 length is 11 residues. The germline CDR1 and CDR2 sequences are LNHDA and SQIVND (reference sequence). Drawing the rest from reference TRBV19 and TRBJ2-6, the complete variable domain is DGGITQSPKYLFRKEGQNVTLSCEQNLNHDAMYWYRQDPGQGLRLIYYSQIVNDFQKGDIAEGYSVSREKKESFPLTVTSAQKNPTAFYLCASSGANVPTFGAGSRLTVL.

The J gene is TRBJ2-2, the V gene TRBV29-1; 12 positions match TRBD1. The CDR3 length is 18 residues. Per germline, CDR1 SQVTM and CDR2 ANQGSEA. J lost 2 bases, V lost 6 bases, and 13 bases had no gene match. The CDR3 loop reads CSVYPGTGGEGNTGELFF. As DNA, the CDR3 is TGCAGCGTGTATCCTGGGACAGGGGGCGAAGGAAACACCGGGGAGCTGTTTTTT.

This chain joins TRBV7-9 and TRBJ2-2, with D possibly TRBD2 on 6 matching bases. This CDR3 region has 17 residues. CDR1 and CDR2 from the germline V gene are SEHNR and FQNEAQ (reference sequence). V was pared by 5 bases and J by 5 bases, with 21 bases between. The CDR3: CASSQTPQRAGTGELFF. The CDR3 nucleotides read TGTGCCAGCAGCCAAACTCCCCAACGGGCGGGGACCGGGGAGCTGTTTTTT.

This clonotype showed up many times. The CDR3 bases are TGTGCCAGCAGAGGATGGGTAAGGGGCGCCGGTGGGGCCAACGTCCTGACTTTC. It is translated as CASRGWVRGAGGANVLTF. This sequence joins TRBV7-9 and TRBJ2-6; D perhaps matches TRBD1 (5 bases). Germline V gives CDR1 SEHNR, CDR2 FQNEAQ (reference sequence). The CDR3 sequence is 18 residues long. Trimming took off 6 bases at V and 3 bases at J, with 21 bases between the two ends. Full variable domain (rest looked up from reference TRBV7-9 and TRBJ2-6): DTGVSQNPRHKITKRGQNVTFRCDPISEHNRLYWYRQTLGQGPEFLTYFQNEAQLEKSRLLSDRFSAERPKGSFSTLEIQRTEQGDSAMYLCASRGWVRGAGGANVLTFGAGSRLTVL.

The chain uses TRBV25-1 and TRBJ1-6; TRBD1 is a possible D gene (6 bases). The V gene lost 8 bases and the J gene lost 7 bases, with 18 bases spanning the gap. Per the germline V gene, CDR1 is MGHDK and CDR2 is SYGVNS. The CDR3 extends over 15 amino acids. CDR3 region: CASSPGASGNSPLHF. The CDR3 DNA follows: TGTGCCAGCTCACCAGGGGCGAGTGGCAATTCACCCCTCCACTTT.

This clonotype was counted between two and nine times. The V gene is TRBV7-2, the J gene TRBJ2-7; 11 bases agree with TRBD2. With 1 base clipped from V and 4 bases from J, the junction kept 3 bases outside the gene matches. Germline V gene data show CDR1 as SGHTA and CDR2 as FQGNSA. This CDR3 region has 15 residues. CDR3 region: CASSLVGLADYEQYF. The CDR3 DNA reads TGTGCCAGCAGCTTAGTGGGACTAGCGGATTACGAGCAGTACTTC. The whole variable domain, remainder taken from reference TRBV7-2 and TRBJ2-7, is GAGVSQSPSNKVTEKGKDVELRCDPISGHTALYWYRQSLGQGLEFLIYFQGNSAPDKSGLPSDRFSAERTGGSVSTLTIQRTQQEDSAVYLCASSLVGLADYEQYFGPGTRLTVT.

The genes are TRBV7-9 and TRBJ1-6; a weak D match, TRBD1 (6 bases). The CDR3 is made up of 15 amino acids. Germline CDR1 reads SEHNR; CDR2 reads FQNEAQ (reference sequence). Trimming took off 6 bases at V and 5 bases at J, with 14 bases between the two ends. The CDR3 is CASSFLQGDNSPLHF. The DNA of the CDR3 is TGTGCCAGCAGTTTTCTACAGGGAGATAATTCACCCCTCCACTTT.

This clonotype was detected ten times or more. The chain links TRBV15 to TRBJ1-1; 11 bases fit TRBD1. After removal of 1 base from V and 0 bases from J, the junction contained 10 bases not matched to a gene. Germline V gene sequence: CDR1 LNHNV, CDR2 YYDKDF (reference sequence). CDR3 length: 19 amino acids. The CDR3 sequence: CATSRVVSGTGGLNTEAFF. The CDR3 DNA follows: TGTGCCACCAGCAGAGTGGTCAGTGGGACAGGGGGATTGAACACTGAAGCTTTCTTT.

This clonotype was observed a single time. The chain is built from TRBV2 and TRBJ2-7, with 7 bases identical to TRBD1. CDR1 SNHLY and CDR2 FYNNEI come from the germline V gene. The CDR3 spans 15 residues. With V trimmed by 5 bases and J by 0 bases, 7 bases remained unmatched. The CDR3 DNA is TGTGCCAGCAGTTACAGGGGTTTCTCCTCCTACGAGCAGTACTTC. Translation: CASSYRGFSSYEQYF.

The rearrangement links TRBV18 to TRBJ1-2; no definite D call. Germline loops: CDR1 KGHSH, CDR2 LQKENI. This CDR3 region has 14 residues. The V end lost 1 base, the J end lost 3 bases, and 9 bases lay between the germline ends. The CDR3 here is CASSPRVSHYGYTF. In nucleotides, the CDR3 is TGTGCCAGCTCACCACGGGTTTCTCACTATGGCTACACCTTC.

The CDR3, as DNA: TGTGCCAGCAGTTACCCAGCGGTGGTTTACTACGAGCAGTACTTC. Translated: CASSYPAVVYYEQYF. The chain combines TRBV2 with TRBJ2-7; a weak D match, TRBD2 (5 bases). The germline V and J ends were trimmed by 5 bases and 3 bases, with 17 bases remaining between them. Germline CDR1 SNHLY, CDR2 FYNNEI. The CDR3 totals 15 residues.

This clonotype showed up many times. The chain employs TRBV11-2 and TRBJ1-6, with 7 bases identical to TRBD1. Unmatched junction bases numbered 12, after V lost 6 bases and J lost 10 bases. Germline V gives CDR1 SGHAT, CDR2 FQNNGV. The CDR3 covers 15 residues. The CDR3 sequence is CASRQPGQSRSPLHF. Here the CDR3 DNA reads TGTGCCAGCAGACAACCGGGACAGTCACGGTCACCCCTCCACTTT.

CDR3 nucleotide sequence: TGTGCCAGCAGCTTGATAGGGGACATCGCCTCCACAGATACGCAGTATTTT. Translation: CASSLIGDIASTDTQYF. This chain uses TRBV7-2 with TRBJ2-3, with TRBD1 as a possible D gene (6 bases). This CDR3 has 17 amino acids. The germline V gene encodes CDR1 SGHTA and CDR2 FQGNSA. V lost 3 bases to trimming and J lost 2 bases, with 18 bases between them. The complete variable domain, with remaining parts taken from reference TRBV7-2 and TRBJ2-3, reads GAGVSQSPSNKVTEKGKDVELRCDPISGHTALYWYRQSLGQGLEFLIYFQGNSAPDKSGLPSDRFSAERTGGSVSTLTIQRTQQEDSAVYLCASSLIGDIASTDTQYFGPGTRLTVL.

The gene calls are TRBV20-1 and TRBJ1-2; maybe TRBD1 (5 bases). V shed 6 bases and J shed 3 bases, with 14 bases lying between them. Germline loops: CDR1 DFQATT, CDR2 SNEGSKA (reference sequence). The CDR3 consists of 13 residues. CDR3 sequence: CSASQGSDYGYTF. The CDR3 DNA sequence: TGCAGTGCCAGTCAGGGTTCGGACTATGGCTACACCTTC.

This clonotype has a handful of counts. The J gene is TRBJ2-3, the V gene TRBV15; D is possibly TRBD2 (6 bases). The CDR3 covers 16 residues. Germline values: CDR1 LNHNV, CDR2 YYDKDF (reference sequence). The germline V and J ends were trimmed by 0 bases and 2 bases, with 12 bases remaining between them. In DNA, the CDR3 is TGTGCCACCAGCAGAGATTTGGGGGACTTCACAGATACGCAGTATTTT. This gives the protein CATSRDLGDFTDTQYF.

This clonotype has ten or more counts. The chain combines TRBV9 with TRBJ2-7; a possible D gene is TRBD2 (6 bases). CDR1 and CDR2 from the germline V gene are SGDLS and YYNGEE. Trimming cost V 6 bases and J 0 bases, with 13 bases left between them. This CDR3 has 14 amino acids. The CDR3 DNA sequence: TGTGCCAGCAACCCCGGAGGGGACTCCTACGAGCAGTACTTC. Encoded protein: CASNPGGDSYEQYF.

V is TRBV14 and J is TRBJ1-2; TRBD1 agrees at 10 bases. The trim removed 8 bases at V and 7 bases at J, leaving 7 bases unmatched. The CDR3 spans 13 residues. Germline loops: CDR1 SGHDN, CDR2 FVKESK. For the CDR3, the DNA is TGTGCCAGCTCCCCGGACAGGGGGACTGGCTACACCTTC. Its translation: CASSPDRGTGYTF.

As for this clonotype: A junction end diverges from the germline sequence, so it may reflect a read error. V and J are TRBV24-1 and TRBJ1-5, with a tentative D call TRBD1 (5 bases). CDR1 and CDR2 (germline): KGHDR, SFDVKD. The CDR3 is 15 amino acids. The CDR3 region is CASSYDQGGNQPQHF. The CDR3 bases are TGTGCCAGCAGTTATGACCAGGGCGGCAATCAGCCCCAGCATTTT.